This note documents a single TCR beta chain sequence. The antigen this receptor binds is unknown. Base qualities were left out, and no much larger clone turns up one base away. First-strand cDNA was synthesized using Superscript III and a set of TRAV- and TRBV-specific primers, so that both TCRalpha and TCRbeta chains were covered. A roughly 19-cycle PCR with Phusion amplified the TCRs, pairing a constant-region primer with the adapter that was attached to the V primers. The isolated mRNA was amplified using the MessageAmp II aRNA Amplification Kit, with in vitro transcription performed for 15 to 20 hours at 37 degrees C. The Dynabeads mRNA DIRECT Purification Kit was used to isolate mRNA for TCR sequencing. Indexed Illumina adapters were added in a second Phusion PCR of 25 to 30 cycles, and the PCR products were purified with AMPure XP beads. Deep sequencing of TCRalpha and TCRbeta libraries was performed on an Illumina MiniSeq instrument. Per the authors' processing: Using custom Perl scripts, TCR sequences that encoded the same protein were pooled, out-of-frame sequences were dropped, and the abundance of each clonotype was calculated. Any TCR sequence supported by only a single read was excluded from analysis. Shannon entropy, Gini index, clonality, richness, and the frequency of TCRs shared between repertoires were included as repertoire metrics. The public reads were run again by TCRdb, first through fastp at Q25 and then through MiXCR, and only productive beta chains were kept. Records with the same CDR3 protein are collapsed into one entry carrying the most frequent genes and DNA. The V and J calls, along with clone size, are taken from TCRdb and not from the paper's own processing. For this sample there are about 35,000 distinct CDR3 sequences; around 21% appear just once. Jointly, the top ten make up under 9.5% of the sample.

This entry comes from a study of low-dose radiotherapy and immunotherapy resistance in tumors (dated 2022 in TCRdb). At the level of the whole study: In Cohort 1, 0.5 Gy per fraction was delivered every 2 weeks, and a total PTV dose of 6.5 Gy was prescribed. Patients in Cohort 2 were given 1 Gy per fraction every two weeks, for a total of 13 Gy across 26 weeks. Nivolumab and ipilimumab were both given intravenously, with nivolumab at a 240 mg flat dose every two weeks and ipilimumab at 1 mg/kg every six weeks. Every two weeks, patients got intravenous cyclophosphamide at 200 mg/m2, given one day ahead of each radiation and immunotherapy administration. Patients took aspirin 300 mg orally once daily for four cycles, starting on cycle 1 day 1. Randomization of trial participants into treatment groups was not performed. The translational analysis covered eight patients: three from the first dose cohort and the first five from the second dose cohort.

Trimming leaves V shorter by 5 bases and J shorter by 8 bases, with the junction holding 8 bases beyond the gene matches. The CDR3 spans 15 residues, from the cysteine through the phenylalanine. Only CDR3 DNA is held: 45 bases, read in frame from base 1. CDR1 MDHEN and CDR2 SYDVKM are derived from the germline V gene. The meaning of the sample's time point label: after trial treatment. The label giving this sample's treatment or condition can be read as: LDRT plus nivolumab, ipilimumab, low-dose cyclophosphamide and aspirin (RACIN trial). Donors were enrolled in RACIN, a single-arm phase I dose-escalation trial combining nivolumab, ipilimumab, aspirin, low-dose cyclophosphamide and low-dose radiotherapy. Eligible patients had advanced, TIL-negative solid tumors.

This clonotype originated in a female donor with ovarian cancer. Sequencing used PBMCs, obtained after low-dose radiotherapy plus immunotherapy. The sequence is built from TRBV28 and TRBJ2-4; TRBD1 fits 11 bases in the junction. The CDR3 has the sequence CASSPDRGPFYIQYF. The nucleotides are TGTGCCAGCAGTCCGGACAGGGGGCCGTTTTACATTCAGTACTTC.